This T cell receptor beta chain was sequenced for a study of CD8+CD57+ T cells in acquired aplastic anemia. For the study at large: DNA per sorted CD4+ or CD8+ sample ranged about 0.18 to 30 ug, averaging about 2.9 ug. Whole-study findings and limits: Sharing between patients and controls was observed for some 27 CD8+ CDR3 sequences.

It was patients with CD8+CD57+ cell expansion by flow cytometry who were chosen for sequencing. All patients had severe acquired aplastic anemia. The ends were cut back, 4 bases at V and 0 bases at J, with 13 bases in the middle. Germline V gene data show CDR1 as SQVTM and CDR2 as ANQGSEA. There are 15 residues in the CDR3. Points on this clonotype: The antigen is not known.

Profiles of TCR beta VDJ and CDR3 were generated from a genomic DNA template. TCRdb passed the reads through MiXCR, listing each CDR3 protein once. Of some 200,000 distinct CDR3 sequences in the sample, roughly 50% were seen once. The gene calls are TRBV29-1 and TRBJ1-5; the D is unclear. This TCR was recovered from a human donor with aplastic anemia. The sample comprised sorted CD4+, CD8+, or CD8+CD57+ T cells (not recorded which) from PBMCs. The CDR3 DNA sequence: TGCAGCGTTGGCCGACACCTCTATAGCAATCAGCCCCAGCATTTT. Its translation: CSVGRHLYSNQPQHF.